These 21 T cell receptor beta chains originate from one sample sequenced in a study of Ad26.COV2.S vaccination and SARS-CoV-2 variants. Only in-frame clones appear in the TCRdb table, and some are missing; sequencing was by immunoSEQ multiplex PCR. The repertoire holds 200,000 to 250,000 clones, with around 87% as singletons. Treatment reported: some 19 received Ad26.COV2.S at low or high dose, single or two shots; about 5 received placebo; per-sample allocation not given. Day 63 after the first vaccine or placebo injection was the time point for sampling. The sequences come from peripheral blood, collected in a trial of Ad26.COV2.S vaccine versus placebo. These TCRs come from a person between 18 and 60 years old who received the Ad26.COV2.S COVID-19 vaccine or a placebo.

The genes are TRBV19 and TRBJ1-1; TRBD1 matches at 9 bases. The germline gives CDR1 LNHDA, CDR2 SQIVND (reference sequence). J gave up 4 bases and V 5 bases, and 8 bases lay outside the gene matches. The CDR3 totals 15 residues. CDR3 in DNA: TGTGCCAGTAGTTTACAGGGGGCGCAGTCCACTGAAGCTTTCTTT. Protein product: CASSLQGAQSTEAFF.

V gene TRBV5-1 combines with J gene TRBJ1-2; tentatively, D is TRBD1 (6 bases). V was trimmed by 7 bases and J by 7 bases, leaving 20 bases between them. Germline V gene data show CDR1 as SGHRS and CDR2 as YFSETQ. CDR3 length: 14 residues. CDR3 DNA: TGCGCCAGCCGTGGGGCGCAGGGGCTTCCTGGCTACACCTTC. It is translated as CASRGAQGLPGYTF.

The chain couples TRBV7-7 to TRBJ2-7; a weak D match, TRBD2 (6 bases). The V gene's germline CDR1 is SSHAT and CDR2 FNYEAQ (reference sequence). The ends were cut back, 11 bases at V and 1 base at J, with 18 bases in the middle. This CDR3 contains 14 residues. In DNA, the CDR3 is TGTGCCGTCAGGTGGGGTAGCGGTTCCTACGAGCAGTACTTC. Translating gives CAVRWGSGSYEQYF.

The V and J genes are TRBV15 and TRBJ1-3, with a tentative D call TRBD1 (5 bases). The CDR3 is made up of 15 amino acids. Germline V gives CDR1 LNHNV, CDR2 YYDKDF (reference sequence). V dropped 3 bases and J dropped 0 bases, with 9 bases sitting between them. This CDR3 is CATSRTVLSGNTIYF. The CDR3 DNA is TGTGCCACCAGCAGGACAGTCCTCTCTGGAAACACCATATATTTT.

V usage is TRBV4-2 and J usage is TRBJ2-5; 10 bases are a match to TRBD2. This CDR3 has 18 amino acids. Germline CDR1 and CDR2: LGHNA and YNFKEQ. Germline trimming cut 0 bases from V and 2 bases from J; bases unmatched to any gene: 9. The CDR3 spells CASSQDRLAGDLQETQYF. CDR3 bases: TGTGCCAGCAGCCAAGATAGGCTAGCGGGGGACCTACAAGAGACCCAGTACTTC.

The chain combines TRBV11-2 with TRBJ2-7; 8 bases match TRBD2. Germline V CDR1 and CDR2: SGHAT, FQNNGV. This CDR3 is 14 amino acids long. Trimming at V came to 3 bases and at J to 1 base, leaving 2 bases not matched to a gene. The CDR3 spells CASSFTSGSYEQYF. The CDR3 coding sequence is TGTGCCAGCAGCTTCACTAGCGGTTCCTACGAGCAGTACTTC. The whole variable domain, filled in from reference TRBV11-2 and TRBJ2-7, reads EAGVAQSPRYKIIEKRQSVAFWCNPISGHATLYWYQQILGQGPKLLIQFQNNGVVDDSQLPKDRFSAERLKGVDSTLKIQPAKLEDSAVYLCASSFTSGSYEQYFGPGTRLTVT.

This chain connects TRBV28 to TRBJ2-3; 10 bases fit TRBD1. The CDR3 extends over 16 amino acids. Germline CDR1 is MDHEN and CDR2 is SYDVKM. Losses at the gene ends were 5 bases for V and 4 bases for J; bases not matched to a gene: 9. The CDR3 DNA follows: TGTGCCAGCAGTCCCCCGGGGACAGGGGTTTCAGATACGCAGTATTTT. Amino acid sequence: CASSPPGTGVSDTQYF.

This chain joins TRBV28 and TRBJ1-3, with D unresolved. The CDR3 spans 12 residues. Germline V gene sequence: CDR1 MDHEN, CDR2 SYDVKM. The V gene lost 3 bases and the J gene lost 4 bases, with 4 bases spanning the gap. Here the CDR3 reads CASSFSGNTIYF. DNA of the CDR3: TGTGCCAGCAGTTTTTCCGGAAACACCATATATTTT.

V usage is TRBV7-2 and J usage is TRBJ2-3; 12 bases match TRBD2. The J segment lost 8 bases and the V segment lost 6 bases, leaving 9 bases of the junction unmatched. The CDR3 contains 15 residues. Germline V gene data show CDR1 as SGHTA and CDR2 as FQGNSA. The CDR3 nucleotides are TGTGCCAGCAGTCGACTAGCGGGAGAGTATAGTACGCAGTATTTT. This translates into CASSRLAGEYSTQYF.

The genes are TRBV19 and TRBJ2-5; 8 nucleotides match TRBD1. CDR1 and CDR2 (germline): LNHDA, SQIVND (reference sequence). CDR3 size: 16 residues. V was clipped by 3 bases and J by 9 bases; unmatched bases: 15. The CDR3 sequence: CASSMPGTGPSKAQYF. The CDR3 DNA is TGTGCCAGTAGTATGCCCGGGACAGGCCCGTCGAAGGCCCAGTACTTC.

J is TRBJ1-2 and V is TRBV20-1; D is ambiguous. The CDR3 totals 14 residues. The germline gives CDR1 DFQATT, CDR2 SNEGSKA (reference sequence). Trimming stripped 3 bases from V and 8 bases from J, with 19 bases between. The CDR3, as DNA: TGCAGTGCTAGTATACGGGAAGGGTACCGAGGCTACACCTTC. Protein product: CSASIREGYRGYTF.

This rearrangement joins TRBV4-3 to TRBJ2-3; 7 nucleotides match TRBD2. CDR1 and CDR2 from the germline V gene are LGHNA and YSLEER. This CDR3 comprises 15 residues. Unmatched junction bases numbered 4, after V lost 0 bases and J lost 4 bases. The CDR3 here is CASSQEWGGADTQYF. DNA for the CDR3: TGCGCCAGCAGCCAAGAGTGGGGAGGGGCAGATACGCAGTATTTT.

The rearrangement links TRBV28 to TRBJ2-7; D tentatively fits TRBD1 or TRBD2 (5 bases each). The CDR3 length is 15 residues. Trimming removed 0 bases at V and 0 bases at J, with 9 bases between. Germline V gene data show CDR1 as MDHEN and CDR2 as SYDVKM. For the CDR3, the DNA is TGTGCCAGCAGTTTATGGGGGGAAAGCTCCTACGAGCAGTACTTC. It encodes CASSLWGESSYEQYF.

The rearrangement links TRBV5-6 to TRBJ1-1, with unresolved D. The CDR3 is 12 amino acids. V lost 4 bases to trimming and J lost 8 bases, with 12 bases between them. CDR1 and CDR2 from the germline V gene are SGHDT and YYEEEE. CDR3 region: CASSLSAGEAFF. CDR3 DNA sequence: TGTGCCAGCAGCCTCTCAGCTGGGGAAGCTTTCTTT. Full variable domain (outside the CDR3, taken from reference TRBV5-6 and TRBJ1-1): DAGVTQSPTHLIKTRGQQVTLRCSPKSGHDTVSWYQQALGQGPQFIFQYYEEEERQRGNFPDRFSGHQFPNYSSELNVNALLLGDSALYLCASSLSAGEAFFGQGTRLTVV.

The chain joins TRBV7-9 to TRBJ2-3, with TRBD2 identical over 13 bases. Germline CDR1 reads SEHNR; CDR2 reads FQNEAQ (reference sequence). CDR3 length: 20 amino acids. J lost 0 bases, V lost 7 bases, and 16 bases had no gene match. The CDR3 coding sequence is TGTGCCAGCACCCCCACGAGGACTAGCGGGGGAGCGACTAGCACAGATACGCAGTATTTT. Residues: CASTPTRTSGGATSTDTQYF.

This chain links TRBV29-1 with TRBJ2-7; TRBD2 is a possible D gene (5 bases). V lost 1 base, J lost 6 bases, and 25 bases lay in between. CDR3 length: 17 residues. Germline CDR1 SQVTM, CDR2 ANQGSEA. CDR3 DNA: TGCAGCGTTGAAGGAGGCCTGGCGGGCGAAACCCCATCCGAGCAGTACTTC. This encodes CSVEGGLAGETPSEQYF.

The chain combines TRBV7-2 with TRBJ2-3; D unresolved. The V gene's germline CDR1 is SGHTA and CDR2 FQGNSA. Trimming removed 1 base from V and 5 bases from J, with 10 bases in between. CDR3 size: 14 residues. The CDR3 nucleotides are TGTGCCAGCAGCTTAGGCCACCCAGGAGATACGCAGTATTTT. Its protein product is CASSLGHPGDTQYF.

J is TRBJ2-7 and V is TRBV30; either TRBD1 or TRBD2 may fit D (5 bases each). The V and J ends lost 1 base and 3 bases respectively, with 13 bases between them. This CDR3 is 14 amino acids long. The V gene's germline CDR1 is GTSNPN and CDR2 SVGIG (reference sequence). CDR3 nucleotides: TGTGCCTGGAGTGGCTTGGGACGTCACTACGAGCAGTACTTC. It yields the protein CAWSGLGRHYEQYF.

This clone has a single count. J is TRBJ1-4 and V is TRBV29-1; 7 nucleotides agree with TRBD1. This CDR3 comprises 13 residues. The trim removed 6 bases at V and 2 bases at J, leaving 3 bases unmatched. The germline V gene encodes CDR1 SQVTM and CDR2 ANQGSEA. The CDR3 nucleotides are TGCAGCGTAAAGACAGGGACTAATGAAAAACTGTTTTTT. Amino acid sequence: CSVKTGTNEKLFF.

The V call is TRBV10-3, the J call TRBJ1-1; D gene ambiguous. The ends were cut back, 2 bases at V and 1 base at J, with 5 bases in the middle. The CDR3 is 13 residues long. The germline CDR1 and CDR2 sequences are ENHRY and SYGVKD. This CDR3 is CAISEGENTEAFF. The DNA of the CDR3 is TGTGCCATCAGTGAGGGCGAGAACACTGAAGCTTTCTTT.

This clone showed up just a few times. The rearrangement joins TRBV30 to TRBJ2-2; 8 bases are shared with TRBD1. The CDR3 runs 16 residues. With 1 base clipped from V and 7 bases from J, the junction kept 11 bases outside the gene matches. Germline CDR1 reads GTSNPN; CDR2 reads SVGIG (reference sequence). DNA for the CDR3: TGTGCCTGGAGTGAGGAGTGGCAGGGGGCTGGCGGGGAGCTGTTTTTT. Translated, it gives CAWSEEWQGAGGELFF.